What follows is one T cell receptor beta chain and its context. Its target is not known. The data were taken from a study of OX40 agonist ivuxolimab in advanced cancers. Study as a whole: Three patients showed partial responses: one hepatocellular carcinoma and two cutaneous melanoma cases.

The CDR3 has 15 amino acids. V lost 6 bases and J 7 bases, leaving 18 bases between the germline ends. Germline loops: CDR1 MNHEY, CDR2 SVGAGI. Assay: immunoSEQ multiplex PCR; the TCRdb copy retains only in-frame clones and omits some. The sample has tens of thousands of clones, roughly 84% seen once. Study observations and caveats: Expanded peripheral T cell antigen specificity was not determined. Some patients who did not respond also had low normalized T-cell clonal expansion. Clonal expansion in partial responders at 0.1-3.0 mg/kg ranked among the lowest.

The rearrangement uses TRBV6-5 and TRBJ2-2, with D possibly TRBD2 on 5 matching bases. Source: CD4+ or CD8+ T cells sorted from blood, taken in a trial of the OX40 agonist ivuxolimab. The TCR comes from an adult with an advanced solid tumor such as melanoma, head and neck, liver or kidney cancer. The CDR3 DNA is TGTGCCAGCAGCCCAGACCAGGAGGCTATCGGGGAGCTGTTTTTT. It codes for CASSPDQEAIGELFF.